Detailed here is one T cell receptor beta chain. The data were produced by immunoSEQ multiplex PCR, yet TCRdb's version contains in-frame clones alone and is incomplete. The table has about 170,000 clones, under 90% seen once. This sample is part of a study of blood T cell repertoires in COVID-19. Background on the study: Donors in the United States, Italy and Spain gave samples during acute or convalescent COVID-19.

The trim removed 1 base at V and 4 bases at J, leaving 6 bases unmatched. The CDR3 has 15 residues. Looked up from germline, CDR1 is SEHNR and CDR2 is FQNEAQ (reference sequence). The sequence came from a woman aged 80 or over with acute or convalescent COVID-19. This chain links TRBV7-9 with TRBJ2-7; 8 bases match TRBD1. The source material was peripheral blood. CDR3 in amino acids: CASSLEAGGSYEQYF. The CDR3 region has the DNA TGTGCCAGCAGCTTAGAGGCAGGGGGCTCGTACGAGCAGTACTTC.